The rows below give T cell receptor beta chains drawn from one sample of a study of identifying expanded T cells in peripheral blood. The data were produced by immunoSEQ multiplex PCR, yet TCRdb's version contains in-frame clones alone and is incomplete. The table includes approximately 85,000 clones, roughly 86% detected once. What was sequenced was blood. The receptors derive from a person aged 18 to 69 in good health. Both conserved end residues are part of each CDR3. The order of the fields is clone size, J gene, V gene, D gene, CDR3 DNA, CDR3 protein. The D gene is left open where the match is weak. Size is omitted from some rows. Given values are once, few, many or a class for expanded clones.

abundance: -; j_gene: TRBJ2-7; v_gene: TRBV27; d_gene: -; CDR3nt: TGTGCCAGCAGGTCCCTTGGGGCCGAGAGCGCCTTTTCCCTCCAGTACTTC; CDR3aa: CASRSLGAESAFSLQYF
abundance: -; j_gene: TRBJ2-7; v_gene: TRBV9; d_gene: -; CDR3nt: TGTGCCAGCAGCGTAGCAAGTACATTTACCTACGAGCAGTACTTC; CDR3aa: CASSVASTFTYEQYF
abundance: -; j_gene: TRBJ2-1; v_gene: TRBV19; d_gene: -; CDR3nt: TGTGCCAGTAGTATAGTGGGGGCAAACAATGAGCAGTTCTTC; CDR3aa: CASSIVGANNEQFF
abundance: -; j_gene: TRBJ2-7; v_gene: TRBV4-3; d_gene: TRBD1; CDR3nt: TGCGCCAGCAGCCTAGAGCACAGGGGCTCCTACGAGCAGTACTTC; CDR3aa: CASSLEHRGSYEQYF
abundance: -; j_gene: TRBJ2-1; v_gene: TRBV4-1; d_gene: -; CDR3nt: TGCGCCAGCAGCCAGCCCGAAAAACATGAGCAGTTCTTC; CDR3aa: CASSQPEKHEQFF
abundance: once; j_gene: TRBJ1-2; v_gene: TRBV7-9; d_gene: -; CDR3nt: TGTGCCAGCAGCTTAGATGGGGTAATGGCCTATGGCTACACCTTC; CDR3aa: CASSLDGVMAYGYTF
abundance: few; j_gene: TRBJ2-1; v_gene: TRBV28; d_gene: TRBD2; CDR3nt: TGTGCCAGCAGAGGGACTAGCGGGAGAAGGGAAAGTGAGCAGTTCTTC; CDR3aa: CASRGTSGRRESEQFF
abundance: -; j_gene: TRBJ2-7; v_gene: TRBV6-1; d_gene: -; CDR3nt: TGTGCCAGCACCAGAGGCACCTCCTACGAGCAGTACTTC; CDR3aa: CASTRGTSYEQYF
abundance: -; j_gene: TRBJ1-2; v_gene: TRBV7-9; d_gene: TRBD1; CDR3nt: TGTGCCAGCAGCCTCCAAGGGACAGCTCTACACTATGGCTACACCTTC; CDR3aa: CASSLQGTALHYGYTF
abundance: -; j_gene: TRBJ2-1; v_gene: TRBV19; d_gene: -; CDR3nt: TGTGCCAGTAGTAAGGTGCCGGACAATGAGCAGTTCTTC; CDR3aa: CASSKVPDNEQFF
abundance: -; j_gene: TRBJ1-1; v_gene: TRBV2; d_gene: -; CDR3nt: TGTGCCAGCACAGGGTGGTTCGAAGCTTTCTTT; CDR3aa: CASTGWFEAFF
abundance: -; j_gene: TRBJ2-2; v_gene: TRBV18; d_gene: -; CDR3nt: TGTGCCAGCTCACCGTCAGGGGATTGGAACACCGGGGAGCTGTTTTTT; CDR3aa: CASSPSGDWNTGELFF
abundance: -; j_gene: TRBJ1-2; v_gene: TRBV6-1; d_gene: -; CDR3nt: TGTGCCAGCAGTACCCGGGACATAGATTACTATGGCTACACCTTC; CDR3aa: CASSTRDIDYYGYTF
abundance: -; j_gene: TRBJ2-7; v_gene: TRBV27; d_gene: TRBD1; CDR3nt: TGTGCCAGCAGTTTTCTCGGACAGGGGGGTTACGAGCAGTACTTC; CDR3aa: CASSFLGQGGYEQYF
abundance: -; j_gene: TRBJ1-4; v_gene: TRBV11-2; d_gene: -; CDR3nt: TGTGCCAGCAGCGGACAGTTTAATGAAAAACTGTTTTTT; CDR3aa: CASSGQFNEKLFF
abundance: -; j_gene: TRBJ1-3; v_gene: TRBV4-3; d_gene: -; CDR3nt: TGCGCCAGCAGCCAAGATCTTACACCGGGAAACACCATATATTTT; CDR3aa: CASSQDLTPGNTIYF
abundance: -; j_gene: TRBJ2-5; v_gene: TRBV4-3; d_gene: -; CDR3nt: TGCGCCAGCAGCCAAGATGGATCGCTCCAAGAGACCCAGTACTTC; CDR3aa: CASSQDGSLQETQYF
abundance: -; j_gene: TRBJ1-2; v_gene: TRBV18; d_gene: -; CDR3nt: TGTGCCAGCTCACCGGATCAGGGTTCGGAGGGCTACACCTTC; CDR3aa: CASSPDQGSEGYTF
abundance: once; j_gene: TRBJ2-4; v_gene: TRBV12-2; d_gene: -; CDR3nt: TGTGCAAGTCGCTTAGGGGCTTCCCTCAATGGTGAACTAGCCAAAAACATTCAGTACTTC; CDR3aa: CASRLGASLNGELAKNIQYF
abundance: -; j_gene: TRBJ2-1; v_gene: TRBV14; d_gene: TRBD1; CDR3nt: TGTGCCAGCAGCTTCGACAGGGTCAATGAGCAGTTCTTC; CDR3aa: CASSFDRVNEQFF
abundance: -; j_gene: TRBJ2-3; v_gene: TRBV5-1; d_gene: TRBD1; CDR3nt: TGCGCCAGCAGTTTTGGACAGGGCGCGGGCACAGATACGCAGTATTTT; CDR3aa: CASSFGQGAGTDTQYF
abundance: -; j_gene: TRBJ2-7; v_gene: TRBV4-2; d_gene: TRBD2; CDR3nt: TGTGCCAGCAGCCTCAAGATCATGGGACTAGCGGGAGCTACCTACGAGCAGTACTTC; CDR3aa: CASSLKIMGLAGATYEQYF
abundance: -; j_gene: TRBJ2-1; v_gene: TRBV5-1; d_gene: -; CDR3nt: TGCGCCAGCAGTTCCGTCGGGAGTGGACCTGAGCAGTTCTTC; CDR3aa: CASSSVGSGPEQFF
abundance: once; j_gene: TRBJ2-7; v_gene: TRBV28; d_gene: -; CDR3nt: TGTGCCAGCAGTTTATGGGGCGGGGTCTACGAGCAGTACTTC; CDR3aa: CASSLWGGVYEQYF
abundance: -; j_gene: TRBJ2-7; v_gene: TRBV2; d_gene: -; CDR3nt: TGTGCCAGCAGTGCAAATCGGGGCTACGAGCAGTACTTC; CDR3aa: CASSANRGYEQYF
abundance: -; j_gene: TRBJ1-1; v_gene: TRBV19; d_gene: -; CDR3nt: TGTGGGACGGTGGGGGGCACTGAAGCTTTCTTT; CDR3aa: CGTVGGTEAFF
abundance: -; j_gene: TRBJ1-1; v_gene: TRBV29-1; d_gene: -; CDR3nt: TGCAGCCCCTTGGTCGGGGCTGAAGCTTTCTTT; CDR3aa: CSPLVGAEAFF
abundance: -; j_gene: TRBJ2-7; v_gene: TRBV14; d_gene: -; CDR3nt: TGTGCCAGCAGCCATCAGAGGACAGCAAGCTCCTACGAGCAGTACTTC; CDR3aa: CASSHQRTASSYEQYF
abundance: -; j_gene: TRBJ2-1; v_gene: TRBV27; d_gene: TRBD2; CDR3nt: TGTGCCAGCAGTCCTCTGGCGGGAGGTGTTAATGAGCAGTTCTTC; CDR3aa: CASSPLAGGVNEQFF
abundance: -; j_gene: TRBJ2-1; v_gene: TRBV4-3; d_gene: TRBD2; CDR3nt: TGCGCCAGCAGCCAAGATTGGGGACTAGTGGGTGAGCAGTTCTTC; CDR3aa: CASSQDWGLVGEQFF
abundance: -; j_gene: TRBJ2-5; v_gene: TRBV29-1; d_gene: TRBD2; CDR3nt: TGCAGCGTTGTCACTAGCGGGGCGGAGACCCAGTACTTC; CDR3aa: CSVVTSGAETQYF
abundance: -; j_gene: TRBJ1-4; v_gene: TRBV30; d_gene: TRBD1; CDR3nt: TGTGCCTCCGAGAGCGGCGGACAGGGAAGCGAAAAACTGTTTTTT; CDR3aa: CASESGGQGSEKLFF
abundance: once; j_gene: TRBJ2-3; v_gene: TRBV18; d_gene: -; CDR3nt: TGTGCCAGCTCACCACCTAACAGTCCGGGCACAGATACGCAGTATTTT; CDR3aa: CASSPPNSPGTDTQYF
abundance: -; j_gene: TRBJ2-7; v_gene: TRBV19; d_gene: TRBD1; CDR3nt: TGTGCCAGTAGTAGCTCGGGACAGAGCTCCTACGAGCAGTACTTC; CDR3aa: CASSSSGQSSYEQYF
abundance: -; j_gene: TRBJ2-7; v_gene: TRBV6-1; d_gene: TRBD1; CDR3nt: TGTGCCAGCAGGGAACAGGGGAAGTCCTACGAGCAGTACTTC; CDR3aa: CASREQGKSYEQYF
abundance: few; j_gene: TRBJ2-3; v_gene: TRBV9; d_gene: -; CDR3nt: TGTGCCAGCAGCGTAGGCGGAATTAGCACAGATACGCAGTATTTT; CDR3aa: CASSVGGISTDTQYF
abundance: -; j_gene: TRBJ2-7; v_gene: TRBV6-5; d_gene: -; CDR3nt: TGTGCCAGCAGTTACGGGCAATCCTACCACGAGCAGTACTTC; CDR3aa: CASSYGQSYHEQYF
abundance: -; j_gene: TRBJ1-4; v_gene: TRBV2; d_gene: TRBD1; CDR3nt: TGTGCCGGATTACAGGGGGAATTCGGGGAAAAACTGTTTTTT; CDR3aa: CAGLQGEFGEKLFF
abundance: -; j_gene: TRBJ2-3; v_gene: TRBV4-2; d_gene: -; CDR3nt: TGTGCCAGCAGCCAGCAGGAAAGCACAGATACGCAGTATTTT; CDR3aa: CASSQQESTDTQYF
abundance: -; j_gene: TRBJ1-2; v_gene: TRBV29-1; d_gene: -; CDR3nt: TGCAGCGTCGGACAGTCGGTCGAGGGCTACACCTTC; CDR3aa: CSVGQSVEGYTF